The TCR beta chain described here comes from a study of T cells in Graves' hyperthyroidism and ophthalmopathy (dated by TCRdb to the late 2010s). Broadly, across the study: Peripheral blood was collected at initial diagnosis, before any treatment. A discovery cohort of 95 to 100 patients, about 44 with Graves' ophthalmopathy and fewer than 65 with stable Graves' hyperthyroidism, was used to find distinguishing TCR V-J signatures. Prospective prediction of ophthalmopathy was tested in an independent validation cohort of 18 to 20 hyperthyroidism patients and some 17 patients who later progressed to ophthalmopathy. The 100 or so discovery patients were randomly split 7:3 into training and test sets. In addition, the study compared T-cell repertoires in thyroid tissue and in blood from roughly 6 Graves' hyperthyroidism patients. Following sampling, methimazole starting at 30 mg daily was given to hyperthyroidism patients, and high-dose intravenous methylprednisolone was given to ophthalmopathy patients. According to the paper, TCR Vbeta CDR3 sequencing was carried out on about 140 peripheral blood samples, which came from over 40 ophthalmopathy, fewer than 80 hyperthyroidism and roughly 17 progressor patients. The full study reports these points: In validation, the model predicted progression to ophthalmopathy with approximately 71% sensitivity and 72% to 75% specificity, a median of approximately 6.5 months before onset. Ophthalmopathy was separated from stable hyperthyroidism by a 13 V-J signature model, with approximately 89% sensitivity and roughly 84% specificity obtained in cross-validation and 80%/75% obtained in testing. Most expanded thyroid clonotypes (frequency above 0.001) were also detected in blood, suggesting blood repertoires may reflect thyroid immune responses. No statistical method was used to set the sample size in advance, and investigators knew the group allocation.

This clonotype was counted only a few times. Its binding antigen is unknown. No base-level quality is on record; no much larger clone is a single base apart. The germline V gene (reference sequence) supplies CDR1 DFQATT and CDR2 SNEGSKA. Including cysteine and phenylalanine, the CDR3 has 15 amino acids. Just CDR3 DNA is preserved here, 45 bases in frame from base 1. Trimming leaves V shorter by 3 bases and J shorter by 0 bases, with the junction holding 5 bases beyond the gene matches. The TCR beta CDR3 regions were amplified from RNA transcripts. The first round of RT-PCR for the TCR CDR3 was performed with the HTBI primer set and the Qiagen OneStep RT-PCR kit. Libraries were constructed in a second round of multiplex PCR, after which size selection and purification were performed. Libraries were sequenced paired-end with 100 bp reads on an Illumina HiSeq2000. Per the source publication's procedure: SOAPnuke was used to process the raw data, removing reads that contained adapters or uncalled bases, had a mean Phred below 15, or lacked an exact match to the constant primer or identifier. COPE v1.2.5 was used to merge the high-quality paired reads, and each unique nucleotide sequence was defined as a clonotype. Clonotypes were aligned to IMGT TRBV, TRBD and TRBJ reference segments using MiTCR v1.1. Analysis was restricted to V-J combinations with a frequency above 0.0001, which covered about 99% of repertoires. The TCS score was defined as F50 (clonal expansion) divided by E x V (chaos), with BLOSUM62-based TCRdist calculated between CDR3 peptides within each V-J. Welch's t-statistics and random forest reduced 514 V-J features to roughly 13, which were used in a naive Bayes classifier (R e1071). TCRdb itself trimmed the public reads at Q25 with fastp, ran MiXCR and retained productive beta chains. Each CDR3 protein appears once, grouped with its most common genes and DNA. TCRdb's processing, not the authors', yielded these V and J calls. Across this sample there are some 570,000 distinct CDR3 sequences, with more than 13% seen only once. The ten biggest clones cover 7% to 9% of the sample.

Ophthalmopathy patients had moderately to severely active disease, with a Clinical Activity Score of 3 or more, a NOSPECS grade of 4 or more, and a disease duration of less than 3 months. Exclusion was applied to patients with uncontrolled infections, other autoimmune diseases, pregnancy or lactation. Diagnoses were established on the basis of clinical symptoms, serum thyroxine and TRAb, thyroid ultrasound, and orbital computed tomography. Ficoll-Paque density gradient centrifugation was used to isolate PBMCs from 8.5 to 10 ml of fresh peripheral blood. Total RNA was extracted with Trizol reagent, and quality was checked on an Agilent 2100 Bioanalyzer.

Sample: blood. Here the chain combines TRBV20-1 and TRBJ1-3; TRBD1 agrees with 7 junctional bases. This TCR came from a woman aged 18-29 years with Graves' ophthalmopathy. Here is the DNA: TGCAGTGCTAGGGGGGACAGCTCCTCTGGAAACACCATATATTTT. The translation is CSARGDSSSGNTIYF.